The rows below give T cell receptor beta chains drawn from one sample of a study of blood T cells in healthy people across ages. TCRdb passed the 5' RACE reads through MiXCR, listing each CDR3 protein once. The data contain 650,000 to 1,000,000 distinct CDR3 sequences, 35% to 40% of them seen just once; the ten biggest clones take up 13%. Sequenced input: blood. All receptors derive from a man in his late teens or twenties in good health. Each CDR3 is given with its conserved first and last residue. The D gene is left open where the match is weak. Not all rows give a size; the values are once, few, many and, for expanded clones, a class.

V gene: TRBV15
clone size: many
J gene: TRBJ2-5
D gene: NA
CDR3 DNA: TGTGCCACCAGCAGGGAACGGACCTTCGGAGAGACCCAGTACTTC
CDR3 protein: CATSRERTFGETQYF

V gene: TRBV30
clone size: few
J gene: TRBJ1-5
D gene: TRBD1
CDR3 DNA: TGTGCCTGGAGTGTACGGGACAGGGGACAGCCCCAGCATTTT
CDR3 protein: CAWSVRDRGQPQHF

V gene: TRBV2
clone size: few
J gene: TRBJ1-2
D gene: TRBD1
CDR3 DNA: TGTGCCAGCAGAAAGGCGGACAGGATACTCGGCTACACCTTC
CDR3 protein: CASRKADRILGYTF

V gene: TRBV28
clone size: few
J gene: TRBJ2-1
D gene: TRBD1
CDR3 DNA: TGTGCCAGCAGGTTGGGGGACAGCCGCAATGAGCAGTTCTTC
CDR3 protein: CASRLGDSRNEQFF

V gene: TRBV30
clone size: NA
J gene: TRBJ2-2
D gene: TRBD1
CDR3 DNA: TGTGCCTGGAGTACAGGGGGCAGCGGGGAGCTGTTTTTT
CDR3 protein: CAWSTGGSGELFF

V gene: TRBV2
clone size: NA
J gene: TRBJ2-1
D gene: NA
CDR3 DNA: TGTGCCAGCAGAATAGGGACCCAAGAGACCCAGTTCTTC
CDR3 protein: CASRIGTQETQFF

V gene: TRBV12-3/TRBV12-4
clone size: NA
J gene: TRBJ1-1
D gene: NA
CDR3 DNA: TGTGCCAGCAGTAACAGGAAGAACACTGAAGCTTTCTTT
CDR3 protein: CASSNRKNTEAFF

V gene: TRBV4-3
clone size: NA
J gene: TRBJ2-1
D gene: NA
CDR3 DNA: TGCGCCAGCAGCGACGGTTGGGGCCAGTATCACAATGAGCAGTTCTTC
CDR3 protein: CASSDGWGQYHNEQFF

V gene: TRBV3-1
clone size: NA
J gene: TRBJ1-2
D gene: TRBD1
CDR3 DNA: TGTGCCAGCAGCCAAGTAGAGGGGGGCGACAGGGTATATGGCTACACCTTC
CDR3 protein: CASSQVEGGDRVYGYTF

V gene: TRBV6-5
clone size: NA
J gene: TRBJ2-2
D gene: TRBD1
CDR3 DNA: TGTGCCAGCAGTTACGGGGGGACAGGAGTAGCTAAAGCCGGGGAGCTGTTTTTT
CDR3 protein: CASSYGGTGVAKAGELFF

V gene: TRBV21-1
clone size: NA
J gene: TRBJ2-1
D gene: NA
CDR3 DNA: TGTGCCAGCAGCGGTCGGGCGGGGGCGAGGGATGAGCAGTTCTTC
CDR3 protein: CASSGRAGARDEQFF

V gene: TRBV2
clone size: few
J gene: TRBJ2-7
D gene: NA
CDR3 DNA: TGTGCCAGCAGTGAACAGGCAAACTCCTACGAGCAGTACTTC
CDR3 protein: CASSEQANSYEQYF

V gene: TRBV7-2
clone size: many
J gene: TRBJ1-2
D gene: NA
CDR3 DNA: TGTGCCAGCAGCTTAGATCCCCTGGGAGGCTACACCTTC
CDR3 protein: CASSLDPLGGYTF

V gene: TRBV13
clone size: few
J gene: TRBJ1-5
D gene: TRBD1
CDR3 DNA: TGTGCCAGCAGCTTAGCTCGTCAGGGGGTGACCAATCAGCCCCAGCATTTT
CDR3 protein: CASSLARQGVTNQPQHF

V gene: TRBV12-3/TRBV12-4
clone size: few
J gene: TRBJ2-7
D gene: NA
CDR3 DNA: TGTGCCAGCAGTATTCAGGGGTCCCTCTCCTACGAGCAGTACTTC
CDR3 protein: CASSIQGSLSYEQYF

V gene: TRBV12-3/TRBV12-4
clone size: NA
J gene: TRBJ1-1
D gene: NA
CDR3 DNA: TGTGCCAGCAGTTTAATTACGAACACTGAAGCTTTCTTT
CDR3 protein: CASSLITNTEAFF

V gene: TRBV6-2/TRBV6-3
clone size: NA
J gene: TRBJ2-7
D gene: TRBD1
CDR3 DNA: TGTGCCAGCATCCAGTGGAGGACAGGGGGCACCTACGAGCAGTACTTC
CDR3 protein: CASIQWRTGGTYEQYF

V gene: TRBV20-1
clone size: NA
J gene: TRBJ2-5
D gene: NA
CDR3 DNA: TGCAGTGCTAGAGATCGGGGTGAAGAGACCCAGTACTTC
CDR3 protein: CSARDRGEETQYF

V gene: TRBV25-1
clone size: many
J gene: TRBJ2-6
D gene: NA
CDR3 DNA: TGTGCCAGCAGTGGAACAGGTTTCTCTGGGGCCAACGTCCTGACTTTC
CDR3 protein: CASSGTGFSGANVLTF

V gene: TRBV20-1
clone size: NA
J gene: TRBJ2-1
D gene: NA
CDR3 DNA: TGCAGTGCTTCCTACGTCAATGAGCAGTTCTTC
CDR3 protein: CSASYVNEQFF

V gene: TRBV27
clone size: NA
J gene: TRBJ1-2
D gene: NA
CDR3 DNA: TGTGCCAGCAGTTTCGGTCGGTTCTACTATGGCTACACCTTC
CDR3 protein: CASSFGRFYYGYTF

V gene: TRBV12-3/TRBV12-4
clone size: many
J gene: TRBJ1-1
D gene: TRBD1
CDR3 DNA: TGTGCCAGCAGTTCTACAGGGGTAACTGAAGCTTTCTTT
CDR3 protein: CASSSTGVTEAFF

V gene: TRBV4-3
clone size: NA
J gene: TRBJ2-7
D gene: TRBD2
CDR3 DNA: TGCGCCAGCAGCCTAGAAACAAGCGGGGGGACTGACTACGAGCAGTACTTC
CDR3 protein: CASSLETSGGTDYEQYF

V gene: TRBV20-1
clone size: NA
J gene: TRBJ1-5
D gene: NA
CDR3 DNA: TGCAGTGCCTTCACAGCTTTTAATAACAATCAGCCCCAGCATTTT
CDR3 protein: CSAFTAFNNNQPQHF

V gene: TRBV12-3/TRBV12-4
clone size: few
J gene: TRBJ2-7
D gene: NA
CDR3 DNA: TGTGCCAGCAGTTTCGGACAATCCTACAATGAGCAGTACTTC
CDR3 protein: CASSFGQSYNEQYF

V gene: TRBV21-1
clone size: few
J gene: TRBJ2-1
D gene: NA
CDR3 DNA: TGTGCCAGCAGCAAACGGCGGGGTTCCAATGAGCAGTTCTTC
CDR3 protein: CASSKRRGSNEQFF

V gene: TRBV4-3
clone size: NA
J gene: TRBJ2-1
D gene: NA
CDR3 DNA: TGCCCCAGCAGCCAAGGACCCACTCTAGGGGGTGAGCAGTTCTTC
CDR3 protein: CPSSQGPTLGGEQFF

V gene: TRBV15
clone size: NA
J gene: TRBJ2-1
D gene: TRBD1
CDR3 DNA: TGTGCCACCAGCTGGGGACAGGGGCGGGGAGGTGAGCAGTTCTTC
CDR3 protein: CATSWGQGRGGEQFF

V gene: TRBV12-3/TRBV12-4
clone size: NA
J gene: TRBJ2-3
D gene: NA
CDR3 DNA: TGTGCCAGCAGGCAACTAGTGGGAGCAGATGCGCAGTATTTT
CDR3 protein: CASRQLVGADAQYF

V gene: TRBV12-3/TRBV12-4
clone size: many
J gene: TRBJ2-5
D gene: NA
CDR3 DNA: TGTGCCAGCAGTTTTTATGGGGGGCAAGAGACCCAGTACTTC
CDR3 protein: CASSFYGGQETQYF

V gene: TRBV2
clone size: NA
J gene: TRBJ2-3
D gene: NA
CDR3 DNA: TGTGCCAGCAGTGTAGATAGGCGCAAGAGCACAGATACGCAGTATTTT
CDR3 protein: CASSVDRRKSTDTQYF

V gene: TRBV20-1
clone size: NA
J gene: TRBJ2-1
D gene: TRBD2
CDR3 DNA: TGCAGTGCAATGAGGACTAGCAGGGATGAGCAGTTCTTC
CDR3 protein: CSAMRTSRDEQFF

V gene: TRBV4-3
clone size: many
J gene: TRBJ2-7
D gene: NA
CDR3 DNA: TGCGCCAGCAGCCAAGATCAGGGGACCACCTACGAGCAGTACTTC
CDR3 protein: CASSQDQGTTYEQYF

V gene: TRBV10-3
clone size: many
J gene: TRBJ1-2
D gene: NA
CDR3 DNA: TGTGCCATCAGTGAGGCAGACACCTATGGCTACACCTTC
CDR3 protein: CAISEADTYGYTF

V gene: TRBV5-6
clone size: NA
J gene: TRBJ1-2
D gene: NA
CDR3 DNA: TGTGCCAGCGGTCTTCGTGGGGGCTACACCTTC
CDR3 protein: CASGLRGGYTF

V gene: TRBV27
clone size: NA
J gene: TRBJ2-4
D gene: NA
CDR3 DNA: TGTGCCAGCAGGCCCCCGGGGGCCAAAAACATTCAGTACTTC
CDR3 protein: CASRPPGAKNIQYF

V gene: TRBV23-1
clone size: NA
J gene: TRBJ2-7
D gene: TRBD2
CDR3 DNA: TGCGCCAGCAGTCGTCTAGCGGGGGGAAACAATGAGCAGTACTTC
CDR3 protein: CASSRLAGGNNEQYF

V gene: TRBV12-3/TRBV12-4
clone size: NA
J gene: TRBJ1-5
D gene: NA
CDR3 DNA: TGTGCCAGCAGTTTGCGAGGGGGATGGAGACAGCCCCAGCATTTT
CDR3 protein: CASSLRGGWRQPQHF

V gene: TRBV20-1
clone size: NA
J gene: TRBJ2-1
D gene: TRBD2
CDR3 DNA: TGCAGTGCCGACGGGACTAGCGGCGGGGATGAGCAGTTCTTC
CDR3 protein: CSADGTSGGDEQFF

V gene: TRBV5-6
clone size: NA
J gene: TRBJ2-5
D gene: TRBD2
CDR3 DNA: TGTGCCAGCAGCTCCACTAGCGGGGGGGCCCGGGAGACCCAGTACTTC
CDR3 protein: CASSSTSGGARETQYF

V gene: TRBV20-1
clone size: NA
J gene: TRBJ2-5
D gene: NA
CDR3 DNA: TGCAGTGCTTCGCAACTGGGGTCCCTAAACAATGAGCAGTACTTC
CDR3 protein: CSASQLGSLNNEQYF